The next 22 T cell receptor beta chains were all read from a single sample in a study of cytomegalovirus exposure and HLA in healthy donors (dated by TCRdb to about 2017). The library relied on the immunoSEQ multiplex PCR assay. In its TCRdb copy, this immuneACCESS table keeps in-frame sequences only and misses some clones. Where compared with another copy, unresolved V genes explain less than half of these, and the others have no known cause. The sample table lists 55,000 to 70,000 clones, about 91% of them with a count of one. The ten largest make up about 2.2% of the sample. Sequenced material: PBMCs. Source of these receptors: a woman aged 30 to 39 in good health and CMV-seronegative.

CDR3 coding DNA: TGCAGCGTTGGGGACAATAACTATGGCTACACCTTC. Translated: CSVGDNNYGYTF. The genes are TRBV29-1 and TRBJ1-2; tentative D call: TRBD1 (6 bases). V lost 4 bases and J 1 base, leaving 7 bases between the germline ends. Germline V lookup: CDR1 SQVTM, CDR2 ANQGSEA. The CDR3 spans 12 residues.

In its sample, this clone was seen once. The chain has TRBV7-9 and TRBJ2-7, with TRBD2 matching 8 bases. This CDR3 has 13 amino acids. Germline CDR1 SEHNR, CDR2 FQNEAQ (reference sequence). J was trimmed by 0 bases and V by 5 bases; bases with no gene match: 0. In nucleotides, the CDR3 is TGTGCCAGCAGCAGCGGGAGCTCCTACGAGCAGTACTTC. Translated, it gives CASSSGSSYEQYF.

This chain joins TRBV28 and TRBJ1-2, with TRBD1 as a possible D gene (6 bases). The CDR3 is 15 amino acids. Germline V gene lookup returns CDR1 MDHEN and CDR2 SYDVKM. V lost 4 bases to trimming and J lost 4 bases, with 16 bases between them. CDR3 loop: CASSSPGGQTYGYTF. CDR3 coding DNA: TGTGCCAGCAGTTCCCCGGGGGGGCAGACCTATGGCTACACCTTC.

V is TRBV9 and J is TRBJ2-7, with 10 bases fitting TRBD2. Germline V gene data show CDR1 as SGDLS and CDR2 as YYNGEE. V trimming: 3 bases; J trimming: 6 bases; junction bases outside the gene matches: 12. This CDR3 has 16 amino acids. CDR3 region: CASSANPTSGFREQYF. The CDR3 DNA is TGTGCCAGCAGCGCCAATCCGACTAGCGGGTTTCGCGAGCAGTACTTC.

The J gene is TRBJ2-7, the V gene TRBV4-1; 7 bases agree with TRBD2. V was pared by 1 base and J by 3 bases, with 3 bases of the junction left unmatched. This CDR3 has 14 residues. Germline V lookup: CDR1 MGHRA, CDR2 YSYEKL. The CDR3, as DNA: TGCGCCAGCAGCCAAGGGCTAGCGGACTACGAGCAGTACTTC. Translating gives CASSQGLADYEQYF.

The chain carries TRBV5-4 and TRBJ1-1; a weak D match, TRBD1 (6 bases). The V and J ends lost 4 bases and 2 bases respectively, with 18 bases between them. Germline lookup yields CDR1 SGHNT and CDR2 YYREEE (reference sequence). The CDR3 runs to 16 residues. CDR3 in DNA: TGTGCCAGCAGCCCCGCCCCAGGGGCTGCTAACACTGAAGCTTTCTTT. This sequence encodes CASSPAPGAANTEAFF.

V is TRBV19 and J is TRBJ1-1; 12 nucleotides match TRBD1. CDR3 size: 18 residues. V dropped 6 bases and J dropped 2; count of bases not matched to a gene: 13. Germline lookup yields CDR1 LNHDA and CDR2 SQIVND (reference sequence). The CDR3 reads CASSSDPGTGGINTEAFF. In nucleotides, the CDR3 is TGTGCCAGTAGCTCGGATCCCGGGACAGGGGGCATCAACACTGAAGCTTTCTTT.

The CDR3 protein is CASRKAGGPGEQFF. DNA for the CDR3: TGTGCCAGCAGAAAGGCGGGAGGGCCGGGGGAGCAGTTCTTC. This chain uses TRBV6-5 with TRBJ2-1; 9 nucleotides agree with TRBD2. V shed 6 bases and J 10 bases; nucleotides not matched to a gene: 10. The CDR3 is 14 residues long. The germline V gene has CDR1 MNHEY and CDR2 SVGAGI.

This clone was seen a single time. V and J are TRBV7-8 and TRBJ2-1; D unclear. The V and J ends lost 2 bases and 4 bases respectively, with 12 bases between them. Germline-derived CDR1 and CDR2 are SGHVS and FQNEAQ. CDR3 length: 15 residues. The CDR3, as DNA: TGTGCCAGCAGCTTAATTATCGAGAGGTACAATGAGCAGTTCTTC. It specifies CASSLIIERYNEQFF.

The CDR3 bases are TGCAGCGTTACTATATTTTCGGGAGGGCCCACCGGGGAGCTGTTTTTT. Translation gives CSVTIFSGGPTGELFF. This chain uses TRBV29-1 with TRBJ2-2, with 8 bases that match TRBD2. The germline V gene encodes CDR1 SQVTM and CDR2 ANQGSEA. The CDR3 sequence is 16 residues long. Unmatched junction bases numbered 12, after V lost 5 bases and J lost 4 bases.

J is TRBJ1-2 and V is TRBV18, with 12 bases identical to TRBD1. The germline V gene has CDR1 KGHSH and CDR2 LQKENI. The CDR3 length is 16 residues. V shed 2 bases, J shed 2 bases, and the junction held 3 bases outside the gene matches. CDR3 sequence reads: CASSPGTGGANYGYTF. The DNA for the CDR3 is TGTGCCAGCTCACCAGGGACAGGGGGCGCGAACTATGGCTACACCTTC.

The chain employs TRBV27 and TRBJ2-6; D is perhaps TRBD2 (5 bases). The germline V gene encodes CDR1 MNHEY and CDR2 SMNVEV (reference sequence). The CDR3 length is 13 residues. The V end was cut by 6 bases, the J end by 4 bases, with 7 bases between. DNA of the CDR3: TGTGCCAGCAGCCCTAGCGGGGCCAACGTCCTGACTTTC. It encodes CASSPSGANVLTF.

The chain employs TRBV6-1 and TRBJ2-5, with 11 bases matching TRBD2. The germline V gene has CDR1 MNHNS and CDR2 SASEGT. This CDR3 contains 15 residues. After removal of 5 bases from V and 5 bases from J, the junction contained 7 bases not matched to a gene. This chain's CDR3 is CASSLTSGRGETQYF. CDR3 nucleotide sequence: TGTGCCAGCAGTTTAACTAGCGGGAGAGGGGAGACCCAGTACTTC.

The genes are TRBV4-3 and TRBJ1-5, with TRBD1 as a possible D gene (5 bases). From germline, CDR1 is LGHNA and CDR2 YSLEER. The V gene lost 0 bases and the J gene lost 7 bases, with 13 bases spanning the gap. The CDR3 runs 15 residues. The CDR3 coding sequence is TGCGCCAGCAGCCAAGATATCGGGGGGAAACAGCCCCAGCATTTT. Translating gives CASSQDIGGKQPQHF.

Within the sample, this clone is large. V is TRBV4-3 and J is TRBJ2-2, with D perhaps matching TRBD2 (6 bases). Germline-derived CDR1 and CDR2 are LGHNA and YSLEER. The CDR3 covers 14 residues. V was pared by 1 base and J by 5 bases, with 8 bases between. This chain's CDR3 is CASSQGLDTGELFF. The CDR3 DNA follows: TGCGCCAGCAGCCAAGGACTAGATACCGGGGAGCTGTTTTTT.

The chain recombines TRBV6-6 with TRBJ1-4; D is undetermined. The CDR3 loop spans 13 amino acids. Germline CDR1 and CDR2: MNHNY and SVGAGI (reference sequence). Trimming stripped 10 bases from V and 4 bases from J, with 13 bases between. The CDR3 coding sequence is TGTGCCACCCGATCGGTCCTTAATGAAAAACTGTTTTTT. It yields the protein CATRSVLNEKLFF.

The chain links TRBV6-1 to TRBJ2-2; D possibly corresponds to TRBD1 (6 bases). The CDR3 extends over 14 amino acids. Germline CDR1 is MNHNS and CDR2 is SASEGT. Trimming shortened V by 3 bases and J by 6 bases, and 11 bases separated the two germline ends. The CDR3 spells CASSDGTRSGELFF. The CDR3 DNA reads as TGTGCCAGCAGTGATGGGACACGGTCCGGGGAGCTGTTTTTT.

This clone was found a few times. The chain uses TRBV7-2 and TRBJ1-1; 8 bases align to TRBD1. The V and J ends lost 5 bases and 4 bases, in that order; junction bases with no gene match: 6. The CDR3 extends over 14 amino acids. Germline V gene lookup returns CDR1 SGHTA and CDR2 FQGNSA. DNA of the CDR3: TGTGCCAGCAGCCCACAGGGGGGGAGCACTGAAGCTTTCTTT. Encoded protein: CASSPQGGSTEAFF. The entire variable domain, with the rest obtained from reference TRBV7-2 and TRBJ1-1, is as follows: GAGVSQSPSNKVTEKGKDVELRCDPISGHTALYWYRQSLGQGLEFLIYFQGNSAPDKSGLPSDRFSAERTGGSVSTLTIQRTQQEDSAVYLCASSPQGGSTEAFFGQGTRLTVV.

The chain links TRBV5-6 to TRBJ2-1; 10 bases agree with TRBD1. This CDR3 has 15 amino acids. Per germline, CDR1 SGHDT and CDR2 YYEEEE. Unmatched junction bases numbered 2, after V lost 4 bases and J lost 1 base. CDR3 protein: CASSGGQGSYNEQFF. CDR3 DNA sequence: TGTGCCAGCAGCGGGGGACAGGGGTCCTACAATGAGCAGTTCTTC.

The genes are TRBV30 and TRBJ1-6, with 9 bases aligning to TRBD1. The CDR3 has 15 amino acids. The V gene end was trimmed by 3 bases and the J gene end by 11 bases; junction bases not matched to a gene: 11. Per the germline V gene, CDR1 is GTSNPN and CDR2 is SVGIG (reference sequence). The CDR3, as DNA: TGTGCCTGGAGCCCCGGGACAGGGTTTTTGCCACCCCTCCACTTT. Protein sequence: CAWSPGTGFLPPLHF.

The chain combines TRBV5-4 with TRBJ1-2, with TRBD1 matching over 9 bases. Germline CDR1 reads SGHNT; CDR2 reads YYREEE (reference sequence). Trimming cost V 4 bases and J 8 bases; bases outside gene matches: 12. The CDR3 consists of 15 residues. Written as DNA, the CDR3 is TGTGCCAGCAGCATACTGACAGGGGGGAGAGGAGGCTACACCTTC. It codes for CASSILTGGRGGYTF.

This clone was observed a single time. V and J are TRBV5-5 and TRBJ1-5; D unclear. The CDR3 consists of 15 residues. Trimming shortened V by 4 bases and J by 6 bases, and 17 bases separated the two germline ends. The germline V gene has CDR1 SGHKS and CDR2 YYEKEE (reference sequence). CDR3 in DNA: TGTGCCAGCAGCCCTACCGGGATGGCGATTCAGCCCCAGCATTTT. This gives the protein CASSPTGMAIQPQHF.